This is a list of T cell receptor beta chains from one sample in a study of blood T cell repertoires in COVID-19. Repertoires were generated with immunoSEQ multiplex PCR, while TCRdb's copy carries only in-frame clones and drops some. The sample holds about 120,000 clones, more than 60% seen once. Source material: peripheral blood. These receptors were obtained from a man aged 50 to 60 with acute or convalescent COVID-19. Each CDR3 is given with its conserved first and last residue. The D gene is left open where the match is weak. Rows give clone size only sometimes, using once, few, many, or a class for an expanded clone.

V gene,CDR3 length,clone size,J gene,D gene,CDR3 DNA,CDR3 protein
TRBV5-1,16,-,TRBJ2-1,TRBD1,TGCGCCAGCAGCCTAGGGGACAGTACCGTCTACAATGAGCAGTTCTTC,CASSLGDSTVYNEQFF
TRBV7-8,17,few,TRBJ2-1,TRBD2,TGTGCCAGCAGCTTAGTCTTCCGGACTAGCGGACACAATGAGCAGTTCTTC,CASSLVFRTSGHNEQFF
TRBV6-2/TRBV6-3,14,once,TRBJ1-1,-,TGTGCCAGCAGCTTCGCACAGGGAAGTACTGAAGCTTTCTTT,CASSFAQGSTEAFF
TRBV10-3,12,-,TRBJ2-7,-,TGTGCCATCAGTGCTCAGGGCTACGAGCAGTACTTC,CAISAQGYEQYF
TRBV11-2,15,-,TRBJ2-2,-,TGTGCCAGCAGCCTAAGACAGGTCTTCACCGGGGAGCTGTTTTTT,CASSLRQVFTGELFF
TRBV28,11,many,TRBJ1-4,-,TGTGCCAGCACCTCGGATGAAAAACTGTTTTTT,CASTSDEKLFF
TRBV30,13,-,TRBJ2-5,-,TGTGCCTGGAGTGTTCCAGGGTCGGAGACCCAGTACTTC,CAWSVPGSETQYF
TRBV9,16,-,TRBJ1-2,-,TGTGCCAGCAGCGTAGGTAGGACAGCAAGGGTTGGTGGCTACACCTTC,CASSVGRTARVGGYTF
TRBV4-2,19,few,TRBJ1-6,-,TGTGCCAGCAGCCAAGAAGGGGTTAGGGGAAGCTCCTATAATTCACCCCTCCACTTT,CASSQEGVRGSSYNSPLHF
TRBV9,16,-,TRBJ2-1,-,TGTGCCAGCAGCCCCCCCCTGCAGGGCTCCTACAATGAGCAGTTCTTC,CASSPPLQGSYNEQFF
TRBV6-1,13,-,TRBJ1-2,-,TGTGCCAGCAGTGAACAGGGTGACTATGGCTACACCTTC,CASSEQGDYGYTF
TRBV11-3,14,-,TRBJ2-5,TRBD1,TGTGCCAGCAGCCAATCGGGACAGCAAGAGACCCAGTACTTC,CASSQSGQQETQYF
TRBV4-1,14,-,TRBJ1-1,-,TGCGCCAGCAGAAACAGGCTCCAGGGGACTGAAGCTTTCTTT,CASRNRLQGTEAFF
TRBV5-6,16,-,TRBJ2-5,TRBD1,TGTGCCAGCAGTTCCGGGACAGGTGGGCATGGAGAGACCCAGTACTTC,CASSSGTGGHGETQYF
TRBV18,15,once,TRBJ2-3,-,TGTGCCAGCTCACCGTCGAGGGGGATCACAGATACGCAGTATTTT,CASSPSRGITDTQYF
TRBV6-5,14,-,TRBJ2-7,TRBD2,TGTGCCAGCAGACGTAGCGGGAGTAGGTACGAGCAGTACTTC,CASRRSGSRYEQYF
TRBV10-3,12,-,TRBJ2-1,-,TGTGCCATCAAGGGGGGGGACAATGAGCAGTTCTTC,CAIKGGDNEQFF